This T cell receptor beta chain is drawn from a study of shared clonotypes between healthy human individuals. The naive CD8 population came from CD45RO-negative cells selected for CCR7, without terminally differentiated effector memory CD45RA+ cells. Only Caucasian adults living in Nashville, Tennessee served as donors. Study outcomes and limitations: Clonotypes which were not shared had lower generation probabilities than clonotypes that all four donors shared. Compared with memory subsets, naive subsets generally had larger estimated richness.

This CDR3 region has 13 residues. Per the germline V gene, CDR1 is MNHEY and CDR2 is SMNVEV (reference sequence). V lost 3 bases and J lost 4, with 10 bases in between. Method: immunoSEQ multiplex PCR; TCRdb's copy keeps in-frame clones and lacks some. Of some 2.1 million clones listed, 85% to 95% are singletons. As for this clone: The antigen is not known.

The V call is TRBV27, the J call TRBJ2-7; unclear D gene. The clonotype originates from a man younger than 35 in good health. The sample taken for sequencing was naive CD8+ T cells sorted from blood. In DNA, the CDR3 is TGTGCCAGCAGTTTTTCGGCGCGATACGAGCAGTACTTC. It is translated as CASSFSARYEQYF.